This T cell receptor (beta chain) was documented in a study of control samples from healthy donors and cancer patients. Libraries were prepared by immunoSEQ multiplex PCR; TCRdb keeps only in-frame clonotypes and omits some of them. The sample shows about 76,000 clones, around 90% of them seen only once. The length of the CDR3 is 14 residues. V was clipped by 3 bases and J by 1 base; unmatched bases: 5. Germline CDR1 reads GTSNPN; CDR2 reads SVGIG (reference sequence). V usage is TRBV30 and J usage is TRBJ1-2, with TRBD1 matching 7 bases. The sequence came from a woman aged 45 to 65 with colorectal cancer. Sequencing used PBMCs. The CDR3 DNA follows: TGTGCCTGGAGAGCGACAGGGCGTAACTATGGCTACACCTTC. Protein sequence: CAWRATGRNYGYTF.